The entry below gives a single T cell receptor (beta chain) sequence along with its context. The antigen is undetermined. TCR beta from blood CD8+ and CD4+ T cells was sequenced. Through negative isolation, CD4+ and CD8+ T cells were obtained, while TEMRA cells were enriched using FACS. These data come from a study of CD8 T cells in Susac syndrome. Study results and limitations: In its TCR sequencing and HLA analysis, the study acknowledged that the number of individuals was relatively small.

Germline CDR1 and CDR2: MNHEY and SVGAGI. The length of the CDR3 is 16 residues. After removal of 1 base from V and 6 bases from J, the junction contained 6 bases not matched to a gene. With random hexamers, reverse transcription was performed on roughly 0.45 to 1 ug of RNA. Across 54 Vbeta and 13 Jbeta, TCR beta CDR3 was amplified with immunoSEQ multiplex PCR. TCRdb itself ran the immunoSEQ multiplex PCR reads through MiXCR, one entry per CDR3 protein. Among 130,000 to 150,000 distinct CDR3 sequences listed, 94% were seen once. The specimen was CD8+ T cells from PBMCs. The genes are TRBV6-5 and TRBJ2-3; 11 bases agree with TRBD2. The clonotype was recovered from a human donor in good health. CDR3 sequence (DNA): TGTGCCAGCAGTTACTACTCCCTAGCGGGAGGCGATACGCAGTATTTT. This translates into CASSYYSLAGGDTQYF.